This T cell receptor (beta chain) was identified in a study of blood T cells in healthy people across ages (dated by TCRdb to the mid-2010s). Some background on the complete study: In model experiments, roughly one uniquely barcoded TCR beta cDNA molecule per two T cells was captured by template switching. To avoid experimental bias, donors of different ages were distributed randomly across sequencing lanes. The donors were divided into four age groups: young (average roughly 15 years), middle-aged (roughly 42), aged (under 70) and long-lived (82). Using the same blood draw, the study looked at two additional independent replicas of 1 million unique cDNA reads for two donors, one aged 18 to 29 and the other aged 80 or older. Using deep sequencing normalized with unique cDNA molecular identifiers, the study measured how TCR beta repertoire diversity changes with age. What the work shows at the level of the full study, not this receptor alone: Donor CMV infection status was unknown, potentially confounding age-related changes in expanded clonotypes. Compared with the aged group, the long-lived group had more naive CD4+ T cells, fewer expanded clones and increased TCR diversity, a pattern suggesting age selection. Estimates of total diversity based on one million sequenced T cells were considered lower bounds and underestimates. There was a strong correlation between observed TCR beta diversity and the percentage of naive T cells measured by flow cytometry. Observed TCR beta diversity per million T cells fell roughly linearly with age, and a significant reduction was already apparent by age roughly 41. Bulk unsorted PBMC profiling prevented conclusive comparison of naive and antigen-experienced compartments.

Regarding this clonotype: The clone's antigen remains unknown. No base quality values were provided; no much bigger clone lies one nucleotide off.

The 35 to 40 donors, aged about 6 to 95 years, were systemically healthy Caucasian individuals from Russia. Each donor gave ten milliliters of peripheral blood, drawn into EDTA-treated Vacutainer tubes. Ficoll-Paque density-gradient centrifugation was used to isolate PBMCs, with at least 6.5 million obtained per sample. Total RNA was extracted from PBMCs with Trizol reagent, with at least 6 micrograms obtained per sample. The percentages of naive CD45RAhigh/CD27high T cells were determined by flow cytometry on a PBMC aliquot from every donor. The CDR3 goes from the cysteine to the phenylalanine over 14 residues. Only CDR3 DNA is held: 42 bases, read in frame from base 1. The V and J ends are trimmed by 5 bases and 1 base, leaving 12 bases between them. The germline V gene (reference sequence) specifies DFQATT as CDR1 and SNEGSKA as CDR2. The method was 5' RACE. Sequencing was carried out with an Illumina HiSeq 2500. A second roughly 6 to 12 cycle PCR used a sample-barcoded 5' primer and a J-beta primer mix. A template-switch 5' adaptor carrying 12 random nucleotides introduced a unique molecular identifier onto each TCR beta cDNA molecule. At least 2.5 million CDR3-containing paired-end reads were obtained from each sample. The Mint cDNA synthesis kit, primed by a TRBC-specific oligonucleotide, was used to synthesize first-strand cDNA from all RNA. After uracil-DNA glycosylase treatment, a first 18-cycle PCR used universal primers M1SS and BC2_uni_R on all cDNA. The source study handled its data this way. For normalization, 1 million high-quality reads were randomly selected from each sample, with every read carrying a distinct molecular identifier. Reads with shared molecular identifiers were discarded instead of being binned into consensus sequences. MiTCR, with a Q25 quality threshold and the strictest error-elimination algorithm, was used for CDR3 identification, clonotype clustering and error correction. Lower-bound total TCR beta diversity was estimated with a nonparametric unseen species model using Euler transformation. TCRdb reanalyzed the raw reads on its own, using fastp at Q25 for trimming and MiXCR for clone calling, and kept in-frame beta chains. One record per CDR3 amino acid sequence lists the most common genes and DNA. The V and J calls and clone size come from TCRdb's table, not from the authors' own analysis. The sample table holds roughly 800,000 distinct CDR3 sequences, of which under 40% were seen once. The ten largest clonotypes hold roughly 13% of the sample.

Here the chain combines TRBV20-1 and TRBJ1-5; a weak D assignment points to TRBD1 (5 bases agree). The sequenced sample consisted of blood. The receptor's source is a man aged 18 to 30 in good health. CDR3 sequence: CSAGRGRSNQPQHF. The sequenced DNA: TGCAGTGCTGGGCGGGGCAGGAGCAATCAGCCCCAGCATTTT.